This T cell receptor beta chain is from a study of post-analysis software for immune sequencing data. Study information: Recorded disease courses covered relapsing-remitting, secondary progressive and progressive-relapsing multiple sclerosis. Some patients had no subtype annotation.

Unique molecular identifiers tagged the TCR beta cDNA libraries. From the PCR reads, TCRdb called clonotypes with MiXCR, one entry per CDR3 protein. The sample includes a few hundred thousand distinct CDR3 sequences, roughly 35% of them seen just once. Findings and caveats of the study: People with multiple sclerosis had a significantly lower normalized Chao1 diversity than controls did. With TRBV5-6, TRBV5-1 and TRBV20-1 included, about five TRBV segments were more frequent in patients than in controls.

The V end lost 1 base, the J end lost 0 bases, and 6 bases lay between the germline ends. The length of the CDR3 is 14 residues. The germline gives CDR1 SGHRS, CDR2 YFSETQ. In regard to this clonotype: Its target is not known.

The sample comprised blood. This TCR derives from a girl under 18 with multiple sclerosis. The V gene is TRBV5-1, the J gene TRBJ2-3; D remains ambiguous. The DNA of the CDR3 is TGCGCCAGCAGCTTGACTCTCAGCACAGATACGCAGTATTTT. Translating it yields CASSLTLSTDTQYF.